These 5 T cell receptor beta chains originate from one sample sequenced in a study of tumor-infiltrating lymphocytes in primary liver carcinoma. A constant-region primer served to make TCR beta cDNA from roughly 480 ng total RNA. Slightly modified ARM-PCR, run as three nested multiplex PCR rounds, produced the TCR beta libraries. The opening two PCR rounds, around 9 cycles each, paired TRBV1-TRBV30 forward primers with a C-beta reverse primer. Using its own MiXCR run on the multiplex PCR reads, TCRdb lists one record per CDR3 protein. Of roughly 120,000 distinct CDR3 sequences in the sample, 55% to 75% were seen once. Co-extracted RNA and DNA came from around 18-30 mg of unsorted bulk tissue. The sample taken for sequencing was liver tumor tissue from sampling region 3. As to subset: tumor region T3, left-lateral pole. The source of these receptors is a woman aged 55-69 years with primary liver carcinoma and hepatitis B virus infection.

At least ten counts were recorded for this clonotype. The chain combines TRBV5-6 with TRBJ1-2, with TRBD1 as a possible D gene (6 bases). Looked up from germline, CDR1 is SGHDT and CDR2 is YYEEEE. This CDR3 region has 14 residues. The germline V and J ends were trimmed by 3 bases and 2 bases, with 11 bases remaining between them. The CDR3 loop is CASSSGTPNYGYTF. The DNA of the CDR3 is TGTGCCAGCAGCTCCGGGACACCGAACTATGGCTACACCTTC.

With respect to this clonotype: The germline gene is not matched at one end of the junction; a read error may be the cause. The J gene is TRBJ2-1, the V gene TRBV4-1; a possible D gene is TRBD2 (5 bases). From germline, CDR1 is MGHRA and CDR2 YSYEKL. This CDR3 is built from 15 residues. The CDR3: CASSQAEDSYNELFF. CDR3 bases: TGCGCCAGCAGCCAAGCCGAGGACTCCTACAATGAGCTGTTTTTC.

Remarks on this clonotype: A clone one base away is much larger, so this may be a read error. The chain recombines TRBV14 with TRBJ1-6, with TRBD1 matching 8 bases. V gave up 6 bases and J gave up 17 bases; unmatched junction bases: 12. The CDR3 totals 13 residues. The germline V gene encodes CDR1 SGHDN and CDR2 FVKESK. CDR3: CASSVIRQGPVHF. Here the CDR3 DNA reads TGTGCCAGCAGTGTGATAAGACAGGGGCCAGTCCACTTT. Together with reference TRBV14 and TRBJ1-6, the CDR3 gives the full variable domain: EAGVTQFPSHSVIEKGQTVTLRCDPISGHDNLYWYRRVMGKEIKFLLHFVKESKQDESGMPNNRFLAERTGGTYSTLKVQPAELEDSGVYFCASSVIRQGPVHFGNGTRLTVT.

Remarks on this clonotype: One junction end does not reproduce the germline sequence, and a read error may be involved. The chain combines TRBV11-2 with TRBJ2-2; tentative D call: TRBD2 (5 bases). Germline-derived CDR1 and CDR2 are SGHAT and FQNNGV. This CDR3 spans 15 amino acids. CDR3 coding DNA: TGTGCCAGCAGTCCTCCGCAAGGATCGACCGGGGAGCTGTTTTTC. Amino acids: CASSPPQGSTGELFF.

Concerning this clonotype: Here the CDR3 omits its conserved ending phenylalanine or tryptophan, so a read error is the likely source. The genes are TRBV12-3 or TRBV12-4 and TRBJ2-5; 10 nucleotides line up with TRBD2. This CDR3 is built from 14 residues. J gave up 5 bases and V 9 bases, and 9 bases lay outside the gene matches. For the CDR3, the DNA is TGTGCCAGGAGTCCTACTAGCGGGAAGGAGACCCAGTACTTG. Protein sequence: CARSPTSGKETQYL.